Below, 29 T cell receptor beta chains from the same sample are listed, as sequenced in a study of shared clonotypes between healthy human individuals. Clones were read by immunoSEQ multiplex PCR, and TCRdb kept only the in-frame ones, dropping some. Of approximately 720,000 clones listed, around 72% are singletons. Sequencing was performed on memory CD4+ T cells sorted from blood. Subset denoted: CD45RA-negative fraction. All receptors come from a woman in her twenties or thirties in good health.

This clone came up a few times. The chain is built from TRBV4-2 and TRBJ2-1, with D uncertain. The V end was cut by 3 bases, the J end by 7 bases, with 10 bases between. The CDR3 loop spans 13 amino acids. Germline values: CDR1 LGHNA, CDR2 YNFKEQ. The CDR3 DNA reads TGTGCCAGCAGCCAGACCGACTCAAATGAGCAGTTCTTC. Its protein product is CASSQTDSNEQFF.

This sequence joins TRBV2 and TRBJ2-3; no firm D call. This CDR3 region has 12 residues. The V gene's germline CDR1 is SNHLY and CDR2 FYNNEI. The V end lost 8 bases, the J end lost 1 base, and 7 bases lay between the germline ends. CDR3 DNA sequence: TGTGCCAGCCGGCGCGGCACAGATACGCAGTATTTT. This codes for CASRRGTDTQYF.

The chain carries TRBV18 and TRBJ1-5; D remains unclear. V lost 3 bases and J lost 2, with 5 bases in between. Germline-derived CDR1 and CDR2 are KGHSH and LQKENI. This CDR3 comprises 13 residues. The CDR3 protein is CASSPRGNQPQHF. CDR3 DNA: TGTGCCAGCTCACCGAGGGGCAATCAGCCCCAGCATTTT. The entire variable domain, with the rest obtained from reference TRBV18 and TRBJ1-5, is as follows: NAGVMQNPRHLVRRRGQEARLRCSPMKGHSHVYWYRQLPEEGLKFMVYLQKENIIDESGMPKERFSAEFPKEGPSILRIQQVVRGDSAAYFCASSPRGNQPQHFGDGTRLSIL.

This clone has only a few counts. V is TRBV11-2 and J is TRBJ2-3, with D perhaps TRBD1 (6 bases). The CDR3 runs to 15 residues. Trimming left V 5 bases short and J 6 bases short, with 18 bases between. CDR1 is SGHAT, CDR2 FQNNGV, per germline. In DNA, the CDR3 is TGTGCCAGCAGCATGACCCGACAGGCCAAGGATACGCAGTATTTT. It specifies CASSMTRQAKDTQYF.

CDR3 residues: CARLSGLMTPGELFF. Written as DNA, the CDR3 is TGTGCCAGGTTATCAGGGTTGATGACACCGGGGGAGCTGTTTTTT. V is TRBV27 and J is TRBJ2-2; weak D call: TRBD1 (5 bases). V was cut by 9 bases and J by 8 bases, with 22 bases left in between. The germline gives CDR1 MNHEY, CDR2 SMNVEV (reference sequence). The length of the CDR3 is 15 residues.

This chain connects TRBV4-2 to TRBJ2-5; a possible D gene is TRBD1 (6 bases). The germline V gene has CDR1 LGHNA and CDR2 YNFKEQ. The CDR3 covers 14 residues. Deletions cut 0 bases from V and 5 bases from J, with 10 bases between. CDR3 bases: TGTGCCAGCAGCCAAGATCAGGGGTGGGAGACCCAGTACTTC. It is translated as CASSQDQGWETQYF.

This clone was recorded once. The chain joins TRBV19 to TRBJ2-1, with 7 bases lining up with TRBD2. The germline V gene has CDR1 LNHDA and CDR2 SQIVND (reference sequence). The CDR3 spans 14 residues. The V and J ends lost 6 bases and 7 bases, in that order; junction bases with no gene match: 9. DNA of the CDR3: TGTGCCAGTAGATCGGGAGGTTCGAGTAATGAGCAGTTCTTC. Residues: CASRSGGSSNEQFF.

Concerning this clone: This CDR3 is also generated by other DNA sequences in the sample. The chain recombines TRBV20-1 with TRBJ2-1; perhaps TRBD2 as D (5 bases). The CDR3 consists of 11 residues. V gave up 6 bases and J gave up 4 bases, with 7 bases separating them. The germline V gene has CDR1 DFQATT and CDR2 SNEGSKA (reference sequence). The CDR3, as DNA: TGCAGTGCCCCGGGATACAATGAGCAGTTCTTC. Translating gives CSAPGYNEQFF.

This clone was seen just once. The V call is TRBV7-6, the J call TRBJ2-5; D may be TRBD1 or TRBD2 (6 bases each). V gave up 6 bases and J gave up 7 bases, with 18 bases separating them. In germline, CDR1 is SGHVS, CDR2 FNYEAQ. The CDR3 is made up of 14 amino acids. The CDR3 coding sequence is TGTGCCAGCAGGATTCCAGGGGCCGGGGGGACCCAGTACTTC. The encoded protein is CASRIPGAGGTQYF.

This sequence joins TRBV5-1 and TRBJ1-2, with D possibly being TRBD1 (6 bases). This CDR3 has 15 residues. Trimming removed 0 bases from V and 5 bases from J, with 14 bases in between. The germline gives CDR1 SGHRS, CDR2 YFSETQ. The DNA of the CDR3 is TGCGCCAGCAGCTTGGGTTTTCGGGGGCTTTATGGCTACACCTTC. Translated: CASSLGFRGLYGYTF.

The CDR3 is CASSLMAGGRETQYF. In DNA form, the CDR3 reads TGTGCCAGCAGCTTAATGGCAGGGGGCAGGGAGACCCAGTACTTC. J is TRBJ2-5 and V is TRBV11-2; TRBD1 aligns across 8 bases. The J segment lost 5 bases and the V segment lost 2 bases, leaving 7 bases of the junction unmatched. Germline CDR1 reads SGHAT; CDR2 reads FQNNGV. The CDR3 spans 15 residues.

The chain uses TRBV7-9 and TRBJ2-7; D unclear. Germline CDR1 and CDR2: SEHNR and FQNEAQ (reference sequence). The CDR3 runs to 17 residues. The V and J ends lost 2 bases and 6 bases respectively, with 23 bases between them. The CDR3 reads CASSLRPELGLRGEQYF. Here the CDR3 DNA reads TGTGCCAGCAGCTTAAGGCCGGAGCTGGGCCTCCGAGGCGAGCAGTACTTC.

The chain is built from TRBV28 and TRBJ2-1, with 13 bases matching TRBD2. Germline assignment: CDR1 MDHEN and CDR2 SYDVKM. The junction had 12 bases not matched to a gene; V was cut back by 0 bases and J by 4 bases. The CDR3 contains 20 residues. In DNA, the CDR3 is TGTGCCAGCAGTTTATGGCGGGGACTAGCGGGAACAGATACTTACAATGAGCAGTTCTTC. Its protein product is CASSLWRGLAGTDTYNEQFF. Full variable domain (remainder filled in from reference TRBV28 and TRBJ2-1): DVKVTQSSRYLVKRTGEKVFLECVQDMDHENMFWYRQDPGLGLRLIYFSYDVKMKEKGDIPEGYSVSREKKERFSLILESASTNQTSMYLCASSLWRGLAGTDTYNEQFFGPGTRLTVL.

This clone was seen more than once but under ten times. Distinct nucleotide sequences in the sample also encode this CDR3. The chain joins TRBV5-1 to TRBJ2-3; D unclear. The germline gives CDR1 SGHRS, CDR2 YFSETQ. The CDR3 is made up of 14 amino acids. The germline V and J ends were trimmed by 2 bases and 1 base, with 8 bases remaining between them. CDR3 sequence reads: CASSLRLGTDTQYF. In DNA, the CDR3 is TGCGCCAGCAGCTTAAGGCTAGGCACAGATACGCAGTATTTT.

The V call is TRBV18, the J call TRBJ2-5, with D possibly being TRBD2 (5 bases). The CDR3 is made up of 16 amino acids. Trimming removed 2 bases from V and 4 bases from J, with 17 bases in between. Germline V gives CDR1 KGHSH, CDR2 LQKENI. CDR3 DNA sequence: TGTGCCAGCTCACCAAAGTTAGTGCCGGCGGGAGAGACCCAGTACTTC. It codes for CASSPKLVPAGETQYF.

The chain joins TRBV2 to TRBJ2-7; 11 bases are a match to TRBD1. The CDR3 has 14 amino acids. The V segment lost 7 bases and the J segment 1 base; nucleotides outside the gene matches: 3. Germline V gives CDR1 SNHLY, CDR2 FYNNEI. The CDR3 DNA sequence: TGTGCCAGCAAAGGGACAGGGGGTTCCTACGAGCAGTACTTC. Its protein is CASKGTGGSYEQYF.

This chain connects TRBV6-6 to TRBJ1-4; a weak D match, TRBD1 (5 bases). The germline gives CDR1 MNHNY, CDR2 SVGAGI (reference sequence). Between the trimmed V and J ends, which lost 8 bases and 6 bases, there was a span of 19 bases. CDR3 length: 15 amino acids. CDR3 region: CASQRWGHSDEKLFF. Written as DNA, the CDR3 is TGTGCCAGCCAGCGTTGGGGCCATAGTGATGAAAAACTGTTTTTT.

Turning to this clone: Within the sample, other DNA sequences also encode this same CDR3. The gene calls are TRBV6-6 and TRBJ2-3, with D possibly matching TRBD2 (6 bases). The CDR3 extends over 15 amino acids. V was trimmed by 0 bases and J by 3 bases, leaving 10 bases between them. CDR1 is MNHNY and CDR2 is SVGAGI in the germline V gene (reference sequence). CDR3 nucleotides: TGTGCCAGCAGTTACTCGGGGACTGGAACAGATACGCAGTATTTT. Its protein product is CASSYSGTGTDTQYF.

The CDR3 nucleotides are TGTGCCAGCAGTGACCTAGCGGGAGTACATGGCTACGAGCAGTACTTC. This sequence encodes CASSDLAGVHGYEQYF. This chain connects TRBV2 to TRBJ2-7, with 10 bases lining up with TRBD2. Germline CDR1 SNHLY, CDR2 FYNNEI. CDR3 length: 16 amino acids. With 3 bases clipped from V and 3 bases from J, the junction kept 8 bases outside the gene matches. Combining the CDR3 with reference TRBV2 and TRBJ2-7 gives the whole variable domain EPEVTQTPSHQVTQMGQEVILRCVPISNHLYFYWYRQILGQKVEFLVSFYNNEISEKSEIFDDQFSVERPDGSNFTLKIRSTKLEDSAMYFCASSDLAGVHGYEQYFGPGTRLTVT.

The chain joins TRBV28 to TRBJ1-2, with TRBD1 as a possible D gene (5 bases). The germline V gene has CDR1 MDHEN and CDR2 SYDVKM. This CDR3 has 14 amino acids. Trimming took off 2 bases at V and 8 bases at J, with 15 bases between the two ends. This chain's CDR3 is CASSLESQGRGYTF. The CDR3 region has the DNA TGTGCCAGCAGTTTAGAATCTCAGGGCCGGGGCTACACCTTC.

The J gene is TRBJ1-4, the V gene TRBV6-5; weak D call: TRBD1 (6 bases). Trimming pared 6 bases from V and 7 bases from J, leaving 18 bases between. The CDR3 totals 15 residues. Germline V lookup: CDR1 MNHEY, CDR2 SVGAGI. The CDR3 loop reads CASSHSVGGPEKLFF. CDR3 nucleotides: TGTGCCAGCAGCCACTCAGTGGGGGGGCCTGAAAAACTGTTTTTT.

The gene calls are TRBV15 and TRBJ2-5; 14 positions agree with TRBD2. After removal of 1 base from V and 4 bases from J, the junction contained 5 bases not matched to a gene. Looked up from germline, CDR1 is LNHNV and CDR2 is YYDKDF (reference sequence). The length of the CDR3 is 17 residues. The CDR3 DNA sequence: TGTGCCACCAGCAGAGGGAAGGGGACTAGCGGGAGAGAGACCCAGTACTTC. This gives the protein CATSRGKGTSGRETQYF.

A remark on this clone: The sample contains more than one DNA sequence encoding this CDR3. CDR3 DNA sequence: TGTGCCAGCAGCTTAGTTGGCACAACAGATACGCAGTATTTT. It translates to CASSLVGTTDTQYF. The rearrangement links TRBV7-2 to TRBJ2-3; D is undetermined. The germline V gene has CDR1 SGHTA and CDR2 FQGNSA. Trimming shortened V by 1 base and J by 3 bases, and 8 bases separated the two germline ends. There are 14 residues in the CDR3. Supplemented by reference TRBV7-2 and TRBJ2-3, the full variable domain reads GAGVSQSPSNKVTEKGKDVELRCDPISGHTALYWYRQSLGQGLEFLIYFQGNSAPDKSGLPSDRFSAERTGGSVSTLTIQRTQQEDSAVYLCASSLVGTTDTQYFGPGTRLTVL.

With regard to this clone: Other DNA sequences in this specimen translate into the identical CDR3. The chain links TRBV5-1 to TRBJ1-1, with 9 bases fitting TRBD1. The V and J ends lost 0 bases and 2 bases, in that order; junction bases with no gene match: 2. The CDR3 loop spans 15 amino acids. Germline-derived CDR1 and CDR2 are SGHRS and YFSETQ. Here the CDR3 reads CASSLGDRDNTEAFF. The CDR3 DNA is TGCGCCAGCAGCTTGGGGGACAGGGACAACACTGAAGCTTTCTTT.

As concerns this clone: The sample holds other DNA sequences that translate to the same CDR3. V and J are TRBV18 and TRBJ2-7, with TRBD1 matching 8 bases. The V and J ends lost 6 bases and 2 bases, in that order; junction bases with no gene match: 6. Per the germline V gene, CDR1 is KGHSH and CDR2 is LQKENI. The CDR3 loop spans 14 amino acids. The CDR3 region is CASSPGQGAYEQYF. The CDR3 DNA reads as TGTGCCAGCTCCCCTGGACAGGGAGCCTACGAGCAGTACTTC.

V usage is TRBV6-5 and J usage is TRBJ1-1; 7 positions match TRBD1. Trimming cost V 6 bases and J 11 bases; bases outside gene matches: 12. Germline assignment: CDR1 MNHEY and CDR2 SVGAGI. The CDR3 has 13 residues. CDR3 bases: TGTGCCAGCAGCCAACCCCCAGGGGGTATCGCTTTCTTT. Translation: CASSQPPGGIAFF.

This rearrangement joins TRBV2 to TRBJ2-5, with D possibly being TRBD2 (5 bases). V lost 4 bases, J lost 4 bases, and 7 bases lay in between. From germline, CDR1 is SNHLY and CDR2 FYNNEI. This CDR3 has 12 amino acids. The CDR3 spells CASSASPETQYF. CDR3 nucleotides: TGTGCCAGCAGTGCTAGCCCAGAGACCCAGTACTTC. Based on the CDR3 plus reference TRBV2 and TRBJ2-5, the full variable domain is EPEVTQTPSHQVTQMGQEVILRCVPISNHLYFYWYRQILGQKVEFLVSFYNNEISEKSEIFDDQFSVERPDGSNFTLKIRSTKLEDSAMYFCASSASPETQYFGPGTRLLVL.

As regards this clone: The sample holds other DNA sequences that translate to the same CDR3. This chain uses TRBV5-1 with TRBJ2-3; 7 bases fit TRBD1. V shed 2 bases and J 5 bases; nucleotides not matched to a gene: 5. Germline V CDR1 and CDR2: SGHRS, YFSETQ. This CDR3 is 14 amino acids long. The CDR3 DNA sequence: TGCGCCAGCAGCTTCGGGACAGTAGGAGATACGCAGTATTTT. This codes for CASSFGTVGDTQYF. Together with reference TRBV5-1 and TRBJ2-3, the CDR3 gives the full variable domain: KAGVTQTPRYLIKTRGQQVTLSCSPISGHRSVSWYQQTPGQGLQFLFEYFSETQRNKGNFPGRFSGRQFSNSRSEMNVSTLELGDSALYLCASSFGTVGDTQYFGPGTRLTVL.

The chain uses TRBV5-1 and TRBJ2-5; 8 bases match TRBD1. This CDR3 has 16 residues. The germline CDR1 and CDR2 sequences are SGHRS and YFSETQ. The ends lost 0 bases at V and 2 bases at J; junction bases unmatched: 6. This CDR3 reads CASSLAIGTGQETQYF. CDR3 nucleotide sequence: TGCGCCAGCAGCTTGGCCATTGGGACAGGACAAGAGACCCAGTACTTC.